A single sample is the source of the 23 T cell receptor beta chains below, sequenced in a study of CD8+CD57+ T cells in acquired aplastic anemia. The use of genomic DNA as template underpinned the TCR beta VDJ and CDR3 profiling. TCRdb fed the reads into MiXCR, producing one record per CDR3 protein. This sample has 62,000 or so distinct CDR3 sequences, with roughly 50% found just once. The sequenced sample was sorted CD4+, CD8+, or CD8+CD57+ T cells (not recorded which) from PBMCs. All receptors derive from a human donor in good health, serving as a control.

This chain links TRBV25-1 with TRBJ1-5; possible D gene TRBD1, 6 bases. This CDR3 comprises 15 residues. Trimming left V 8 bases short and J 5 bases short, with 19 bases between. Looked up from germline, CDR1 is MGHDK and CDR2 is SYGVNS. The CDR3 bases are TGTGCCAGCTCCCTTGGGGGGGCTGGGGATCAGCCCCAGCATTTT. This sequence encodes CASSLGGAGDQPQHF.

The rearrangement joins TRBV11-3 to TRBJ1-6; D not certain. V was trimmed by 0 bases and J by 8 bases, leaving 5 bases between them. The germline V gene has CDR1 SGHNT and CDR2 YENEEA. This CDR3 has 13 amino acids. The CDR3 loop reads CASSLESDSPLHF. The CDR3 DNA sequence: TGTGCCAGCAGCTTAGAGTCAGATTCACCCCTCCACTTT. Using reference TRBV11-3 and TRBJ1-6 for the parts outside the CDR3, the full variable domain is EAGVVQSPRYKIIEKKQPVAFWCNPISGHNTLYWYLQNLGQGPELLIRYENEEAVDDSQLPKDRFSAERLKGVDSTLKIQPAELGDSAVYLCASSLESDSPLHFGNGTRLTVT.

This clonotype came up many times. The chain links TRBV2 to TRBJ2-2, with 11 bases matching TRBD2. The CDR3 contains 18 residues. CDR1 and CDR2 from the germline V gene are SNHLY and FYNNEI. V shed 1 base and J 5 bases; nucleotides not matched to a gene: 9. CDR3 bases: TGTGCCAGCAGTGAAGAAATACTAGCGGGAGACCGTACCGGGGAGCTGTTTTTT. Its translation: CASSEEILAGDRTGELFF.

The rearrangement uses TRBV7-6 and TRBJ2-1; 10 bases fit TRBD2. V lost 4 bases, J lost 7 bases, and 1 base stayed unmatched. Germline V gene data show CDR1 as SGHVS and CDR2 as FNYEAQ. There are 13 residues in the CDR3. As DNA, the CDR3 is TGTGCCAGCAGCTCTAGCGGGGGTAATGAGCAGTTCTTC. This codes for CASSSSGGNEQFF.

The rearrangement joins TRBV25-1 to TRBJ1-1, with TRBD1 as a possible D gene (6 bases). Trimming shortened V by 2 bases and J by 1 base, and 26 bases separated the two germline ends. Per germline, CDR1 MGHDK and CDR2 SYGVNS. This CDR3 has 20 residues. CDR3 DNA: TGTGCCAGCAGTGAAGGTCTTGGAGGAATGAGGGGGGGACGGAACACTGAAGCTTTCTTT. It translates to CASSEGLGGMRGGRNTEAFF. The complete variable domain, with remaining parts taken from reference TRBV25-1 and TRBJ1-1, reads EADIYQTPRYLVIGTGKKITLECSQTMGHDKMYWYQQDPGMELHLIHYSYGVNSTEKGDLSSESTVSRIRTEHFPLTLESARPSHTSQYLCASSEGLGGMRGGRNTEAFFGQGTRLTVV.

This sequence joins TRBV12-3 or TRBV12-4 and TRBJ1-1; no firm D call. The CDR3 sequence is 12 residues long. Trimming pared 6 bases from V and 3 bases from J, leaving 8 bases between. The CDR3 bases are TGTGCCAGCAGCCCTGGTGACACTGAAGCTTTCTTT. Its translation: CASSPGDTEAFF.

At least ten counts were recorded for this clonotype. The chain employs TRBV20-1 and TRBJ1-4, with TRBD1 matching 7 bases. Trimming took 3 bases from V and 0 from J; bases not matched to a gene: 4. CDR3 length: 15 amino acids. Germline V lookup: CDR1 DFQATT, CDR2 SNEGSKA (reference sequence). The CDR3 loop reads CSARLQGTTNEKLFF. Here the CDR3 DNA reads TGCAGTGCTAGGTTACAGGGGACAACTAATGAAAAACTGTTTTTT.

At least ten counts were recorded for this clonotype. The J gene is TRBJ1-4, the V gene TRBV5-1, with D unclear. V was cut by 0 bases and J by 4 bases, with 19 bases left in between. This CDR3 comprises 18 residues. Germline lookup yields CDR1 SGHRS and CDR2 YFSETQ. DNA of the CDR3: TGCGCCAGCAGCTTGGGTCGTCGAGAGGGAATAAATAATGAAAAACTGTTTTTT. Protein sequence: CASSLGRREGINNEKLFF. Combining the CDR3 with reference TRBV5-1 and TRBJ1-4 gives the whole variable domain KAGVTQTPRYLIKTRGQQVTLSCSPISGHRSVSWYQQTPGQGLQFLFEYFSETQRNKGNFPGRFSGRQFSNSRSEMNVSTLELGDSALYLCASSLGRREGINNEKLFFGSGTQLSVL.

The chain links TRBV12-3 or TRBV12-4 to TRBJ1-2; D gene ambiguous. With 2 bases removed from V and 5 bases from J, the gap between germline ends came to 9 bases. The CDR3 is made up of 13 amino acids. The CDR3 spells CASSLPELYGYTF. The CDR3, as DNA: TGTGCCAGCAGTTTACCGGAGTTGTATGGCTACACCTTC.

This chain links TRBV24-1 with TRBJ2-2; tentatively, D is TRBD2 (6 bases). Trimming cost V 9 bases and J 4 bases, with 14 bases left between them. From germline, CDR1 is KGHDR and CDR2 SFDVKD. This CDR3 contains 14 residues. For the CDR3, the DNA is TGTGCCACCGCCAGGAGGGGAGTCACCGGGGAGCTGTTTTTT. This translates into CATARRGVTGELFF.

The V and J genes are TRBV7-9 and TRBJ2-1, with unresolved D. Germline-derived CDR1 and CDR2 are SEHNR and FQNEAQ (reference sequence). The CDR3 totals 13 residues. V was pared by 5 bases and J by 9 bases, with 14 bases between. The CDR3 spells CASSGPILGEQFF. The CDR3 nucleotides are TGTGCCAGCAGCGGCCCGATCCTGGGTGAGCAGTTCTTC.

This rearrangement joins TRBV12-3 or TRBV12-4 to TRBJ1-2, with 9 bases lining up with TRBD1. The trim removed 8 bases at V and 4 bases at J, leaving 11 bases unmatched. The CDR3 runs 15 residues. CDR3 DNA sequence: TGTGCCAGCTCCTTACAGGGGGCGAGAGGCTATGGCTACACCTTC. Residues: CASSLQGARGYGYTF.

Details on this clonotype: This could be a read error, since a much larger clone is one nucleotide away. The rearrangement joins TRBV6-1 to TRBJ2-3; no clear D. V was cut by 3 bases and J by 5 bases, with 12 bases left in between. The CDR3 has 14 residues. Per germline, CDR1 MNHNS and CDR2 SASEGT. CDR3 protein: CASSDALEVDTQYF. The CDR3 DNA reads as TGTGCCAGCAGTGACGCCTTAGAAGTAGATACGCAGTATTTT.

CDR3 loop: CASSDGLAGSTDTQYF. The CDR3 DNA follows: TGCGCCAGCAGCGACGGACTAGCGGGGAGCACAGATACGCAGTATTTT. V and J are TRBV5-1 and TRBJ2-3, with TRBD2 matching 12 bases. In germline, CDR1 is SGHRS, CDR2 YFSETQ. The CDR3 consists of 16 residues. Unmatched junction bases numbered 3, after V lost 4 bases and J lost 0 bases. The full variable domain, its missing parts supplied by reference TRBV5-1 and TRBJ2-3, is KAGVTQTPRYLIKTRGQQVTLSCSPISGHRSVSWYQQTPGQGLQFLFEYFSETQRNKGNFPGRFSGRQFSNSRSEMNVSTLELGDSALYLCASSDGLAGSTDTQYFGPGTRLTVL.

The chain has TRBV20-1 and TRBJ1-1; D uncertain. Germline assignment: CDR1 DFQATT and CDR2 SNEGSKA (reference sequence). The CDR3 totals 14 residues. The V end was cut by 1 base, the J end by 1 base, with 10 bases between. CDR3 loop: CSARGVPSNTEAFF. As DNA, the CDR3 is TGCAGTGCTAGAGGGGTCCCGTCGAACACTGAAGCTTTCTTT.

The chain couples TRBV11-1 to TRBJ1-1; D may be TRBD1 (5 bases). This CDR3 comprises 17 residues. Germline CDR1 and CDR2: SGHAT and FQDESV (reference sequence). Trimming pared 5 bases from V and 4 bases from J, leaving 23 bases between. The CDR3 reads CASSARFDTGAGTEAFF. DNA for the CDR3: TGTGCCAGCAGCGCCAGGTTCGACACCGGGGCGGGCACTGAAGCTTTCTTT.

CDR3 DNA sequence: TGTGCCAGCAGCCAAGGTTCCGGACAGGGGTACTCACCCCTCCACTTT. This translates into CASSQGSGQGYSPLHF. J is TRBJ1-6 and V is TRBV14, with 9 bases matching TRBD1. V shed 1 base and J 10 bases; nucleotides not matched to a gene: 8. This CDR3 spans 16 amino acids. The germline V gene encodes CDR1 SGHDN and CDR2 FVKESK.

The rearrangement links TRBV19 to TRBJ1-1, with D perhaps TRBD1 (6 bases). CDR1 and CDR2 from the germline V gene are LNHDA and SQIVND (reference sequence). Trimming took 6 bases from V and 1 from J, leaving 15 bases between them. This CDR3 spans 15 amino acids. The CDR3 DNA is TGTGCCAGTAGCGTTAAAGGGGGAAGGAACACTGAAGCTTTCTTT. The encoded protein is CASSVKGGRNTEAFF.

This clonotype showed up many times. The gene calls are TRBV12-3 or TRBV12-4 and TRBJ2-1, with no clear D. This CDR3 has 12 residues. V was pared by 3 bases and J by 9 bases, with 9 bases between. The CDR3 DNA sequence: TGTGCCAGCAGTTTTCGGGTAGCTGAGCAGTTCTTC. Protein: CASSFRVAEQFF.

The chain uses TRBV16 and TRBJ2-4; D may be TRBD1 (6 bases). The germline V gene encodes CDR1 KGHSY and CDR2 FQNENV. V was shortened by 2 bases and J by 8 bases, with 13 bases between the two germline ends. CDR3 length: 14 residues. CDR3 amino acids: CASSQGRGRDIQYF. CDR3 nucleotide sequence: TGTGCCAGCAGCCAAGGCAGGGGCAGGGACATTCAGTACTTC.

The chain combines TRBV11-2 with TRBJ2-7; a possible D gene is TRBD1 (6 bases). The V and J ends lost 0 bases and 4 bases respectively, with 13 bases between them. Germline V gives CDR1 SGHAT, CDR2 FQNNGV. The CDR3 extends over 15 amino acids. CDR3 nucleotides: TGTGCCAGCAGCTTAGATAAAGGGGGTCGATACGAGCAGTACTTC. Translation: CASSLDKGGRYEQYF.

This rearrangement joins TRBV7-2 to TRBJ2-3, with D uncertain. The ends were cut back, 4 bases at V and 6 bases at J, with 8 bases in the middle. The CDR3 has 12 residues. Germline-derived CDR1 and CDR2 are SGHTA and FQGNSA. CDR3 region: CASSSNTDTQYF. The CDR3 bases are TGTGCCAGCAGCTCCAACACGGATACGCAGTATTTT.

J is TRBJ2-6 and V is TRBV20-1; TRBD1 might be the D (5 bases). This CDR3 is 17 amino acids long. V lost 0 bases to trimming and J lost 0 bases, with 12 bases between them. Germline V gene sequence: CDR1 DFQATT, CDR2 SNEGSKA (reference sequence). The CDR3, as DNA: TGCAGTGCTAGAGAGGGGCTTCCTAACTCTGGGGCCAACGTCCTGACTTTC. Amino acid sequence: CSAREGLPNSGANVLTF.